This entry describes one T cell receptor (beta chain). This clonotype was observed a few times. The clone's antigen remains unknown. Per-base quality was not reported, and no clone a single base away is much larger than it. This entry belongs to a study of CD8 T cells in Susac syndrome (dated by TCRdb to the late 2010s). In the study overall: The study used repertoire sequencing to test whether antigen drove CD8+ T cell activation and differentiation in Susac syndrome. Clonality of the CD8+ T cell repertoire was compared between more than 10 healthy donors, roughly 14 Susac syndrome patients and some 15 multiple sclerosis patients. The investigation overall reported the following: The number of individuals in the TCR sequencing and HLA analysis was acknowledged as relatively small.

The CDR3 runs 13 residues from the cysteine to the phenylalanine. The sequence is cut down to CDR3 DNA, 39 bases in frame from base 1. Taken from the germline V gene, the CDR1 and CDR2 loops are MNHNS and SASEGT. The junction shows trimming of 3 bases on V and 5 bases on J, plus 10 bases between the germline ends. Peripheral blood CD8+ and CD4+ T cells from healthy donors, Susac syndrome patients and multiple sclerosis patients were profiled by high-throughput TCR beta sequencing. Multiple sclerosis controls were treatment-naive patients with stable or active relapsing-remitting disease fulfilling revised McDonald criteria. Bulk CD8+ and CD4+ T cells were purified magnetically by negative isolation, whereas CD8+ TEMRA cells were enriched by FACS. Blood was collected in EDTA tubes and processed within 24 hours, with PBMCs isolated through density gradient centrifugation. PBMCs intended for TCR sequencing were cryopreserved in liquid nitrogen and were subsequently thawed in a 37 degrees C water bath. Purity of sorted or isolated CD4+, CD8+ and CD8+ TEMRA cells was at least 90%.

RNA was extracted with the RNeasy kit and roughly 0.45 to 1 ug was reverse transcribed using random hexamers. The immunoSEQ multiplex PCR assay, covering 54 Vbeta and 13 Jbeta segments, was used to amplify TCR beta CDR3 regions. To correct PCR amplification bias, a synthetic template baseline was used for both primer optimization and computational correction. Turning to the authors' computational methods: Only productive sequences were kept, with reads annotated to V, D and J genes according to IMGT and analyzed in immunoSEQ Analyzer. Clonality was computed as one minus Shannon entropy normalized by log2 of the number of productive unique sequences. For each patient and control, public and private clones were evaluated among the 100 most prevalent clones. Clones were defined as Susac-specific when absent from the healthy and MS cohorts, from roughly 1,000 published viral clones and from other ImmuneACCESS disease sequences. Clones were called with MiXCR by TCRdb after fastp trimmed the public reads at Q25, and only in-frame beta chains were retained. Each CDR3 protein gets just one entry, which takes the most common genes and DNA from the rows behind it. The V and J calls shown here were made by TCRdb, not taken from the authors' results. Present in this sample are some 450,000 distinct CDR3 sequences, more than 70% of which were seen just once. Roughly 0.1% of the sample rests with the top ten.

The sequenced material came from CD8+ T cells from PBMCs. This sequence originates from a human donor with multiple sclerosis. This sequence uses TRBV6-1 and TRBJ1-2; a tentative D call is TRBD1 (5 bases match). CDR3 sequence: CASSDQGGYGYTF. In nucleotides, the sequence is TGTGCCAGCAGTGATCAGGGAGGATATGGCTACACCTTC.